This is a list of T cell receptor beta chains from one sample in a study of blood T cells in healthy people across ages. TCRdb processed the 5' RACE reads anew with MiXCR; each CDR3 protein has one entry. In the table there are fewer than 1,000,000 distinct CDR3 sequences, approximately 44% of which are singletons. Sequences were obtained from blood. These receptors were collected from a man between 60 and 70 years old in good health. Both conserved end residues are part of each CDR3. A D gene is named only where the DNA matches it firmly. Expanded clones get a size class; other rows say once, few or many, or leave the size out.

CDR3 length	clone size	D gene	J gene	V gene	CDR3 DNA	CDR3 protein
16	NA	TRBD1	TRBJ2-3	TRBV9	TGTGCCAGCAGCGTAGCTAGGGGGCGAAGCACAGATACGCAGTATTTT	CASSVARGRSTDTQYF
15	NA	NA	TRBJ2-1	TRBV6-5	TGTGCCAGCAGGCGAACTAGCGTGGGGGCCTATGAGCAGTTCTTC	CASRRTSVGAYEQFF
16	once	NA	TRBJ2-3	TRBV9	TGTGCCGGCAGCGTAGTAGGGAGAGGACTCACAGATACGCAGTATTTT	CAGSVVGRGLTDTQYF
13	few	TRBD1	TRBJ2-1	TRBV15	TGTGCCACCAGCCGTCCCGGGGGGACAGGGAGGTTCTTC	CATSRPGGTGRFF
13	few	NA	TRBJ1-4	TRBV20-1	TGCAGTGCTGCACAGGGCGAGTGGGAAAAACTGTTTTTT	CSAAQGEWEKLFF
15	NA	NA	TRBJ1-1	TRBV4-1	TGCGCCAGCAGACCCCAAGGGGGTGTGCGGACTGAAGCTTTCTTT	CASRPQGGVRTEAFF
18	NA	TRBD1	TRBJ2-6	TRBV5-6	TGTGCCAGCAGCTCCTGGACAGGGAGCTTGGCTGGGGCCAACGTCCTGACTTTC	CASSSWTGSLAGANVLTF
18	once	TRBD1	TRBJ2-6	TRBV24-1	TGTGCCACCAGTGATTCTTTGGACAGGGGCTCTGGGGCCAACGTCCTGACTTTC	CATSDSLDRGSGANVLTF
15	few	TRBD1	TRBJ2-1	TRBV2	TGTGCCAGCAGGGGAACAGGGGGGTCGTACAATGAGCAGTTCTTC	CASRGTGGSYNEQFF
15	NA	NA	TRBJ1-1	TRBV28	TGTGCCAGCAGCTTAAGGCCTAGGGTGAACACTGAAGCTTTCTTT	CASSLRPRVNTEAFF
14	few	TRBD1	TRBJ1-5	TRBV27	TGTGCCAGCAGTCGTACAGGGGGCTCTCAGCCCCAGCATTTT	CASSRTGGSQPQHF
15	few	TRBD2	TRBJ2-5	TRBV6-2/TRBV6-3	TGTGCCAGCCGAAGACTAGCGGTAGAGGAAGAGACCCAGTACTTC	CASRRLAVEEETQYF
16	NA	NA	TRBJ2-1	TRBV6-2/TRBV6-3	TGTGCCAGCAGTTACTCGGTCAGGAGCTCCTACAATGAGCAGTTCTTC	CASSYSVRSSYNEQFF
15	NA	TRBD2	TRBJ2-4	TRBV20-1	TGCAGTGCTAGAGATAACCGGGGGGGCAGGGACATTCAGTACTTC	CSARDNRGGRDIQYF
17	few	TRBD1	TRBJ2-7	TRBV24-1	TGTGCCACCAGTGATTCGTCTAGAGGACAGGGAACGGGCGAGCAGTACTTC	CATSDSSRGQGTGEQYF
16	few	NA	TRBJ1-1	TRBV6-6	TGTGCCAGCAGTTACGGGCCCGACGGTCTGAACACTGAAGCTTTCTTT	CASSYGPDGLNTEAFF
14	NA	TRBD1	TRBJ1-4	TRBV7-2	TGTGCCAGCAGCGCGACAGGGGGCCTTGAAAAACTGTTTTTT	CASSATGGLEKLFF
13	NA	NA	TRBJ2-7	TRBV7-3	TGTGCCAGCAGCTCGGGGGGCATCCACGAGCAGTACTTC	CASSSGGIHEQYF
16	NA	TRBD2	TRBJ2-1	TRBV9	TGTGCCAGCAGCCAGCGTTCTCTAGCGGGGAACAATGAGCAGTTCTTC	CASSQRSLAGNNEQFF
14	few	NA	TRBJ1-6	TRBV7-2	TGTGCCAGCAGCTTAATCAAGCGTAATTCACCCCTCCACTTT	CASSLIKRNSPLHF
14	NA	TRBD2	TRBJ2-3	TRBV20-1	TGCAGTGCCCCCCGAGCGGGGGAAGGAGATACGCAGTATTTT	CSAPRAGEGDTQYF
14	NA	NA	TRBJ2-5	TRBV9	TGTGCCAGCAGCGTAGCAGAGTACCAAGAGACCCAGTACTTC	CASSVAEYQETQYF
17	NA	TRBD2	TRBJ2-3	TRBV28	TGTGCCAGCAGTTTAATGAGCGGGGGGGCTGACACAGATACGCAGTATTTT	CASSLMSGGADTDTQYF
14	few	NA	TRBJ1-5	TRBV7-2	TGTGCCAGCGCGTCTGGGGGGGCGCTTCAGCCCCAGCATTTT	CASASGGALQPQHF
14	few	NA	TRBJ2-7	TRBV5-1	TGCGCCAGCAGCTTGGGCGGATGGAACTACGAGCAGTACTTC	CASSLGGWNYEQYF
16	many	TRBD2	TRBJ2-5	TRBV20-1	TGCAGTGCTAGCTTGACTAGCGGGGGGCTCCAAGAGACCCAGTACTTC	CSASLTSGGLQETQYF
13	NA	NA	TRBJ2-3	TRBV28	TGTGCCACGGAAAAGAGTTTCGCAGATACGCAGTATTTT	CATEKSFADTQYF
17	few	TRBD1	TRBJ1-6	TRBV28	TGTGCCAGCAAACCCCCACCGGGACAGGGAGGCAATTCACCCCTCCACTTT	CASKPPPGQGGNSPLHF
12	few	NA	TRBJ2-7	TRBV28	TGTGCCAGCCGCCTCGGGGCCTACGAGCAGTACTTC	CASRLGAYEQYF
13	NA	NA	TRBJ1-2	TRBV5-6	TGTGCCAGCAGCTTGCCAGGGGCTGGAGGCTACACCTTC	CASSLPGAGGYTF
17	few	NA	TRBJ2-4	TRBV5-1	TGCGCCAGCAGCTTGGTAGGGGGACGGGGTGCCCAAAACATTCAGTACTTC	CASSLVGGRGAQNIQYF
12	NA	NA	TRBJ2-5	TRBV29-1	TGCAGCGTAAGGCCCGGTCAAGAGACCCAGTACTTC	CSVRPGQETQYF
12	NA	NA	TRBJ1-6	TRBV20-1	TGCAGTGCTAGGCGAGTTTACTCACCCCTCCACTTT	CSARRVYSPLHF
12	NA	NA	TRBJ2-3	TRBV21-1	TGTGCCAGCACCTTTCACCGGGATACGCAGTATTTT	CASTFHRDTQYF
12	NA	NA	TRBJ2-5	TRBV20-1	TGCAGTGCTAGAGCAATAAAAGAGACCCAGTACTTC	CSARAIKETQYF
14	NA	NA	TRBJ2-1	TRBV5-1	TGCGCCAGCACCCTTGGGACTTACTGCAATGAGCAGTTCTTC	CASTLGTYCNEQFF
14	NA	NA	TRBJ1-5	TRBV6-6	TGTGCCAGCAGTTACGAGGGGCCTAATCAGCCCCAGCATTTT	CASSYEGPNQPQHF
13	NA	NA	TRBJ2-3	TRBV20-1	TGCAGTGCCAGTTTCCAAAGCACAGATACGCAGTATTTT	CSASFQSTDTQYF
15	NA	TRBD1	TRBJ1-2	TRBV6-7	TGTGCCAGTAGGAGCCGGGACGACAGGGACTATGGCTACACCTTC	CASRSRDDRDYGYTF
17	NA	TRBD2	TRBJ2-5	TRBV7-2	TGTGCCAGCAGCTCAGGGAATTTAGCGGGGGTCAAGGAGACCCAGTACTTC	CASSSGNLAGVKETQYF
14	many	NA	TRBJ1-5	TRBV12-3/TRBV12-4	TGTGCCAGCAGTTTGGAGGGGCCAGGGCAGCCCCAGCATTTT	CASSLEGPGQPQHF
12	many	NA	TRBJ2-5	TRBV6-6	TGTGCCAGCAGTGTGGCAGAAGAGACCCAGTACTTC	CASSVAEETQYF
14	NA	TRBD1	TRBJ2-3	TRBV11-2	TGTGCCAGCAGCTCAGACAGGGGGCTAAATACGCAGTATTTT	CASSSDRGLNTQYF
13	few	NA	TRBJ2-5	TRBV15	TGTGCCACCAGCAGAGACCCTACGGAGACCCAGTACTTC	CATSRDPTETQYF
14	NA	NA	TRBJ2-1	TRBV11-3	TGTGCCAGCAGCTTAAAAGGACCAGCGGCGGAGCAGTTCTTC	CASSLKGPAAEQFF
17	NA	NA	TRBJ2-1	TRBV7-8	TGTGCCAGCAGCCCGCCGTCGGCAGGCCCTATCTACAATGAGCAGTTCTTC	CASSPPSAGPIYNEQFF
19	many	TRBD1	TRBJ2-1	TRBV12-3/TRBV12-4	TGTGCCAGCAGTTCCCATGCCCCCCGACAGGGGGCCAGCTACAATGAGCAGTTCTTC	CASSSHAPRQGASYNEQFF
14	NA	NA	TRBJ2-5	TRBV11-3	TGTGCCAGCAGCTTAGAGGCCGGTCCCGGGACCCAGTACTTC	CASSLEAGPGTQYF
13	few	NA	TRBJ2-5	TRBV20-1	TGCAGTGCTAGAGAACGCAACCAAGAGACCCAGTACTTC	CSARERNQETQYF
17	NA	NA	TRBJ2-7	TRBV7-2	TGTGCCAGCAACTTCCAAGGGGAGGGACATGGAGGCTACGAGCAGTACTTC	CASNFQGEGHGGYEQYF